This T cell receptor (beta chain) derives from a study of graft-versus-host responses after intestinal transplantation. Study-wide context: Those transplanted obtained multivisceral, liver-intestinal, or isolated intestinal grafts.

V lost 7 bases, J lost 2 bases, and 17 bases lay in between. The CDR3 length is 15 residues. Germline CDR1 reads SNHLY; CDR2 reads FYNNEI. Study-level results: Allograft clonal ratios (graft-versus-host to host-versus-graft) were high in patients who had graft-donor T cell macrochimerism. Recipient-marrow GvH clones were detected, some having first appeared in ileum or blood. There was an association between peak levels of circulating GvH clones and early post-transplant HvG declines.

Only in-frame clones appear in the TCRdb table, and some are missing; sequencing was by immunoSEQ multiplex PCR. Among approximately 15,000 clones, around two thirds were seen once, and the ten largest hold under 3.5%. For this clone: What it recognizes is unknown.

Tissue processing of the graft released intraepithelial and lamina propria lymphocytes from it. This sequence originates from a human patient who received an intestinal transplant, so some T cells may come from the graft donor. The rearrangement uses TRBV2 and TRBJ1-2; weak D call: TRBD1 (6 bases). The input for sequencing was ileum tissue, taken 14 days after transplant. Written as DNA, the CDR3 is TGTGCCAGCACAAAAGAGAGGGGGGTGAACTATGGCTACACCTTC. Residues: CASTKERGVNYGYTF.